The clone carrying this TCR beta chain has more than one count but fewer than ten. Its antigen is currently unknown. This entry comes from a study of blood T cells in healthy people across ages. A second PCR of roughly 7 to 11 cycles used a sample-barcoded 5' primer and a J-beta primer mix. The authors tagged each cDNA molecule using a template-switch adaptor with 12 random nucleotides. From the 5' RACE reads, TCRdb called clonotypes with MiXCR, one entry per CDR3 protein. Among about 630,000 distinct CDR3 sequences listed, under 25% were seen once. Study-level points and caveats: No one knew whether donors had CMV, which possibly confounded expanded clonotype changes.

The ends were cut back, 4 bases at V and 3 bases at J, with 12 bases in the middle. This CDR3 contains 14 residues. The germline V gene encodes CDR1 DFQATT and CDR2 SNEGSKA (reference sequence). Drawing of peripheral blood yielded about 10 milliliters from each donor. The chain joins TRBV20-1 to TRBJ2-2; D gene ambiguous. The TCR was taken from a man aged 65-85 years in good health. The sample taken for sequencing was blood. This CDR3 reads CSAKGDLYTGELFF. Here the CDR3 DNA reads TGCAGTGCTAAGGGCGATTTATACACCGGGGAGCTGTTTTTT.